This T cell receptor (beta chain) was identified during a study of molecular identifiers for immune sequencing clone quantification. Previously described methods and listed TCR primers produced bulk TCR libraries. TCRdb re-analysed the PCR reads in MiXCR, keeping a single row per CDR3 protein. The sample gives 90,000 or so distinct CDR3 sequences, roughly 25% of which show up once; 0.78% is in the top ten. The authors sorted naive CD8 T cells as CD8+CD4-CCR7+CD45RA+. Sequencing was done on a sample of naive CD8+ T cells from blood, with Jurkat cell RNA spiked in. Described subset: FACS-sorted CD8+CD4-CCR7+CD45RA+ naive T cells. This receptor was taken from a human donor in good health. Some libraries in this study had Jurkat cell RNA spiked in.

The CDR3 nucleotides are TGTGCCAGCAGCTTGGTGTACTCTGGAAACACCATATATTTT. It encodes CASSLVYSGNTIYF. The V and J genes are TRBV5-6 and TRBJ1-3; D gene ambiguous. The CDR3 length is 14 residues. CDR1 SGHDT and CDR2 YYEEEE come from the germline V gene. V was pared by 0 bases and J by 0 bases, with 4 bases between. Full variable domain (rest looked up from reference TRBV5-6 and TRBJ1-3): DAGVTQSPTHLIKTRGQQVTLRCSPKSGHDTVSWYQQALGQGPQFIFQYYEEEERQRGNFPDRFSGHQFPNYSSELNVNALLLGDSALYLCASSLVYSGNTIYFGEGSWLTVV.